The next 26 T cell receptor beta chains were all read from a single sample in a study of blood T cell repertoires in COVID-19. TCRdb's table, derived via immunoSEQ multiplex PCR, lists solely in-frame clones and lacks some. The data contain about 270,000 clones, approximately 91% of them singletons. The sequenced sample consisted of PBMCs or T cells enriched from blood (not recorded which). Receptor source: a woman in her thirties or forties with acute COVID-19.

The V and J genes are TRBV5-4 and TRBJ2-5, with 7 bases that match TRBD2. Trimming at V came to 4 bases and at J to 2 bases, leaving 14 bases not matched to a gene. Germline CDR1 and CDR2: SGHNT and YYREEE (reference sequence). The CDR3 covers 17 residues. The CDR3 protein is CASSRGGRGRWQETQYF. The CDR3 region has the DNA TGTGCCAGCAGCCGTGGGGGGAGGGGTCGGTGGCAAGAGACCCAGTACTTC.

Points on this clone: Other DNA sequences in the sample encode the same CDR3. The chain carries TRBV18 and TRBJ1-1, with D maybe TRBD1 (5 bases). Trimming shortened V by 3 bases and J by 4 bases, and 9 bases separated the two germline ends. In germline, CDR1 is KGHSH, CDR2 LQKENI. The CDR3 sequence is 13 residues long. The DNA of the CDR3 is TGTGCCAGCTCACCTCTGGGGGGCACTGAAGCTTTCTTT. Translated: CASSPLGGTEAFF.

CDR3 region: CASSIQARGAQPQHF. The CDR3 nucleotides are TGTGCCAGTAGTATTCAGGCCAGGGGCGCTCAGCCCCAGCATTTT. This chain joins TRBV19 and TRBJ1-5, with D possibly TRBD1 on 6 matching bases. The CDR3 has 15 amino acids. The germline CDR1 and CDR2 sequences are LNHDA and SQIVND (reference sequence). Trimming took off 3 bases at V and 6 bases at J, with 15 bases between the two ends.

This clone was detected a few times. The J gene is TRBJ2-7, the V gene TRBV7-9; 9 nucleotides agree with TRBD1. The CDR3 covers 14 residues. CDR1 is SEHNR, CDR2 FQNEAQ, per germline (reference sequence). Trimming cost V 5 bases and J 7 bases; bases outside gene matches: 9. The CDR3 is CASSGGGTGREQYF. CDR3 coding DNA: TGTGCCAGCAGCGGGGGAGGGACAGGGAGGGAGCAGTACTTC.

The genes are TRBV9 and TRBJ1-4; D unclear. With 3 bases removed from V and 8 bases from J, the gap between germline ends came to 14 bases. Germline V CDR1 and CDR2: SGDLS, YYNGEE. The CDR3 runs to 14 residues. CDR3 loop: CASSGGGGREKLFF. CDR3 sequence (DNA): TGTGCCAGCAGCGGTGGAGGCGGACGGGAAAAACTGTTTTTT. The complete variable domain, with remaining parts taken from reference TRBV9 and TRBJ1-4, reads DSGVTQTPKHLITATGQRVTLRCSPRSGDLSVYWYQQSLDQGLQFLIQYYNGEERAKGNILERFSAQQFPDLHSELNLSSLELGDSALYFCASSGGGGREKLFFGSGTQLSVL.

This chain joins TRBV24-1 and TRBJ2-1; the D gene is possibly TRBD2 (6 bases). Germline lookup yields CDR1 KGHDR and CDR2 SFDVKD. The CDR3 is made up of 14 amino acids. V lost 6 bases to trimming and J lost 7 bases, with 15 bases between them. The DNA for the CDR3 is TGTGCCACCAGTCAGGAGGGACCCAGGAATGAGCAGTTCTTC. Translation: CATSQEGPRNEQFF.

The chain is built from TRBV7-6 and TRBJ1-1; D uncertain. The germline gives CDR1 SGHVS, CDR2 FNYEAQ. With 1 base removed from V and 6 bases from J, the gap between germline ends came to 15 bases. This CDR3 spans 15 amino acids. DNA for the CDR3: TGTGCCAGCAGCTTAGTGGCCTCGGCGGGCGCTGAAGCTTTCTTT. Encoded protein: CASSLVASAGAEAFF.

The chain carries TRBV5-1 and TRBJ1-1, with 8 bases aligning to TRBD1. This CDR3 region has 15 residues. The V gene end was trimmed by 3 bases and the J gene end by 7 bases; junction bases not matched to a gene: 11. Germline V gene data show CDR1 as SGHRS and CDR2 as YFSETQ. The CDR3 DNA reads TGCGCCAGCAGCTCTTTATCAGGGGGCGCGGATGAAGCTTTCTTT. Translated: CASSSLSGGADEAFF.

The rearrangement links TRBV9 to TRBJ2-2; possible D gene TRBD1, 6 bases. V was trimmed by 0 bases and J by 4 bases, leaving 13 bases between them. Germline V gives CDR1 SGDLS, CDR2 YYNGEE. The CDR3 has 16 residues. The CDR3 sequence: CASSVASGQITGELFF. The CDR3 DNA follows: TGTGCCAGCAGCGTAGCTTCCGGACAGATCACCGGGGAGCTGTTTTTT. Full variable domain (outside the CDR3, taken from reference TRBV9 and TRBJ2-2): DSGVTQTPKHLITATGQRVTLRCSPRSGDLSVYWYQQSLDQGLQFLIQYYNGEERAKGNILERFSAQQFPDLHSELNLSSLELGDSALYFCASSVASGQITGELFFGEGSRLTVL.

The chain couples TRBV5-1 to TRBJ2-2, with 9 bases matching TRBD2. Germline V gene lookup returns CDR1 SGHRS and CDR2 YFSETQ. V shed 2 bases, J shed 7 bases, and the junction held 6 bases outside the gene matches. This CDR3 spans 15 amino acids. CDR3 DNA: TGCGCCAGCAGCTTCGGTCTAGCGGGAAACGGGGAGCTGTTTTTT. This sequence encodes CASSFGLAGNGELFF.

This clone was found once. This chain connects TRBV3-1 (or the pseudogene TRBV3-2) to TRBJ1-1; D is uncertain. This CDR3 contains 16 residues. Germline-derived CDR1 and CDR2 are LGHDT and YNNKEL (reference sequence). Trimming pared 1 base from V and 1 base from J, leaving 13 bases between. The CDR3 coding sequence is TGTGCCAGCAGCCAAGGGTCCCGGGCGGGGAACACTGAAGCTTTCTTT. This gives the protein CASSQGSRAGNTEAFF.

The V and J genes are TRBV6-2 or TRBV6-3 and TRBJ2-7; tentatively, D is TRBD1 (6 bases). The germline CDR1 and CDR2 sequences are MNHEY and SVGEGT. Trimming shortened V by 6 bases and J by 4 bases, and 10 bases separated the two germline ends. The CDR3 spans 12 residues. The CDR3 sequence: CASSPQGYEQYF. Written as DNA, the CDR3 is TGTGCCAGCAGCCCCCAGGGGTACGAGCAGTACTTC.

J is TRBJ2-7 and V is TRBV23-1; 10 nucleotides line up with TRBD1. TRBV23-1 qualifies as an ORF whose function is uncertain. V shed 3 bases, J shed 5 bases, and the junction held 1 base outside the gene matches. This CDR3 contains 13 residues. This CDR3 reads CASSQGTGDEQYF. For the CDR3, the DNA is TGCGCCAGCAGTCAGGGGACAGGGGACGAGCAGTACTTC.

V gene TRBV18 combines with J gene TRBJ2-6; D is possibly TRBD1 (5 bases). V lost 3 bases and J lost 4, with 13 bases in between. This CDR3 has 16 amino acids. Germline values: CDR1 KGHSH, CDR2 LQKENI. The CDR3 protein is CASSPAARQGANVLTF. CDR3 nucleotide sequence: TGTGCCAGCTCACCCGCAGCGAGACAGGGGGCCAACGTCCTGACTTTC.

The chain combines TRBV24-1 with TRBJ1-1, with a weak D call TRBD1 (5 bases). Germline V gene sequence: CDR1 KGHDR, CDR2 SFDVKD. Trimming left V 9 bases short and J 3 bases short, with 13 bases between. The CDR3 consists of 13 residues. DNA of the CDR3: TGTGCCACCCTCCTTCGGGGGGACACTGAAGCTTTCTTT. Protein product: CATLLRGDTEAFF.

The rearrangement uses TRBV14 and TRBJ1-3; D not certain. Germline V gene sequence: CDR1 SGHDN, CDR2 FVKESK. V lost 3 bases to trimming and J lost 0 bases, with 12 bases between them. The CDR3 is made up of 16 amino acids. CDR3 residues: CASSHRSILSGNTIYF. DNA of the CDR3: TGTGCCAGCAGCCATCGTTCCATACTCTCTGGAAACACCATATATTTT.

This chain joins TRBV25-1 and TRBJ1-3; no clear D gene. Trimming removed 4 bases from V and 8 bases from J, with 6 bases in between. The CDR3 spans 11 residues. CDR1 MGHDK and CDR2 SYGVNS come from the germline V gene. The CDR3 sequence is CASSVGDTIYF. For the CDR3, the DNA is TGTGCCAGCAGTGTCGGGGACACCATATATTTT.

The J gene is TRBJ2-2, the V gene TRBV4-1; 9 bases match TRBD2. Trimming at V came to 0 bases and at J to 8 bases, leaving 7 bases not matched to a gene. The CDR3 loop spans 16 amino acids. Germline loops: CDR1 MGHRA, CDR2 YSYEKL. DNA of the CDR3: TGCGCCAGCAGCCAAGATCCAGCGGGAGGAACTGGGGAGCTGTTTTTT. Amino acid sequence: CASSQDPAGGTGELFF.

In the case of this clone: The same CDR3 is also encoded by other DNA sequences in this sample. This sequence joins TRBV2 and TRBJ1-3; 7 positions match TRBD1. The V gene's germline CDR1 is SNHLY and CDR2 FYNNEI. The CDR3 has 14 residues. The junction had 6 bases not matched to a gene; V was cut back by 6 bases and J by 4 bases. CDR3 amino acids: CASSRDRAGNTIYF. As DNA, the CDR3 is TGTGCCAGCAGCCGAGACAGGGCGGGAAACACCATATATTTT. The full variable domain, rest sourced from reference TRBV2 and TRBJ1-3, is EPEVTQTPSHQVTQMGQEVILRCVPISNHLYFYWYRQILGQKVEFLVSFYNNEISEKSEIFDDQFSVERPDGSNFTLKIRSTKLEDSAMYFCASSRDRAGNTIYFGEGSWLTVV.

The chain couples TRBV7-9 to TRBJ1-2, with 7 bases fitting TRBD1. Germline values: CDR1 SEHNR, CDR2 FQNEAQ (reference sequence). J gave up 1 base and V 5 bases, and 1 base lay outside the gene matches. This CDR3 contains 13 residues. CDR3 protein: CASSRDSNYGYTF. The CDR3 DNA reads as TGTGCCAGCAGCCGGGACAGTAACTATGGCTACACCTTC.

The chain couples TRBV7-9 to TRBJ2-1; 9 nucleotides line up with TRBD2. CDR3 length: 19 residues. Germline V gene lookup returns CDR1 SEHNR and CDR2 FQNEAQ (reference sequence). V lost 5 bases and J lost 9; bases outside the gene matches: 23. CDR3 protein: CASSRPGLALNGPSGEQFF. CDR3 bases: TGTGCCAGCAGCCGGCCGGGACTAGCCTTGAACGGCCCGAGCGGTGAGCAGTTCTTC.

This clone came up once. This sequence joins TRBV5-5 and TRBJ2-5; tentatively, D is TRBD1 (5 bases). CDR1 SGHKS and CDR2 YYEKEE come from the germline V gene (reference sequence). Trimming took 0 bases from V and 2 from J, leaving 11 bases between them. This CDR3 region has 15 residues. Written as DNA, the CDR3 is TGTGCCAGCAGCTTGGGGGCAGGGCCTCAAGAGACCCAGTACTTC. Translation gives CASSLGAGPQETQYF.

The rearrangement links TRBV30 to TRBJ1-6, with 9 bases matching TRBD1. V shed 1 base and J 10 bases; nucleotides not matched to a gene: 2. This CDR3 is 13 amino acids long. Germline V gene sequence: CDR1 GTSNPN, CDR2 SVGIG (reference sequence). The CDR3 sequence: CAWSGQGGSPLHF. CDR3 DNA sequence: TGTGCCTGGAGTGGACAGGGGGGGTCACCCCTCCACTTT. The complete variable domain, with remaining parts taken from reference TRBV30 and TRBJ1-6, reads SQTIHQWPATLVQPVGSPLSLECTVEGTSNPNLYWYRQAAGRGLQLLFYSVGIGQISSEVPQNLSASRPQDRQFILSSKKLLLSDSGFYLCAWSGQGGSPLHFGNGTRLTVT.

This clone was counted a single time. This CDR3 is also generated by other DNA sequences in the sample. This chain links TRBV18 with TRBJ1-2, with 9 bases that match TRBD1. The CDR3 is made up of 13 amino acids. The germline V gene encodes CDR1 KGHSH and CDR2 LQKENI. The trim removed 6 bases at V and 4 bases at J, leaving 3 bases unmatched. The CDR3 protein is CASSPGQGYGYTF. CDR3 DNA: TGTGCCAGCTCTCCGGGACAGGGCTATGGCTACACCTTC.

V and J are TRBV28 and TRBJ1-2; 7 bases line up with TRBD1. V was clipped by 3 bases and J by 9 bases; unmatched bases: 16. The CDR3 is 16 residues long. The germline gives CDR1 MDHEN, CDR2 SYDVKM. CDR3 DNA: TGTGCCAGCAGTTTTGTTGAGGGGACAGCCTTTCCTCGCTACACCTTC. This encodes CASSFVEGTAFPRYTF.

The chain couples TRBV7-2 to TRBJ1-2; D gene unclear. The germline V gene has CDR1 SGHTA and CDR2 FQGNSA. The CDR3 extends over 14 amino acids. Between the trimmed V and J ends, which lost 1 base and 4 bases, there was a span of 10 bases. In DNA, the CDR3 is TGTGCCAGCAGCTTAGGCGGGGTCGGCTATGGCTACACCTTC. Its translation is CASSLGGVGYGYTF.